These 18 T cell receptor beta chains came from one sample sequenced in a study of T-cell reconstitution after alpha-beta-depleted transplantation in children. Unique molecular identifiers featured in how the TCRbeta library was prepared. A single record per CDR3 protein comes from TCRdb applying MiXCR to the PCR reads. The table lists 150,000 to 200,000 distinct CDR3 sequences, just under 6.5% of them singletons. The sequences come from PBMCs, collected before TCRalphabeta/CD19-depleted stem cell transplant. Receptors originate from a girl less than two years old with combined immunodeficiency, due to receive a stem cell transplant.

This clonotype was seen ten or more times. This chain links TRBV20-1 with TRBJ2-1, with a tentative D call TRBD2 (6 bases). The germline V and J ends were trimmed by 0 bases and 1 base, with 25 bases remaining between them. This CDR3 comprises 20 residues. CDR1 DFQATT and CDR2 SNEGSKA come from the germline V gene (reference sequence). CDR3 sequence reads: CSARDHSDFGAEGSYNEQFF. In DNA, the CDR3 is TGCAGTGCTAGAGATCACAGTGACTTCGGGGCGGAGGGGTCCTACAATGAGCAGTTCTTC.

This sequence joins TRBV12-3 or TRBV12-4 and TRBJ2-3; D unresolved. This CDR3 is built from 13 residues. With 3 bases removed from V and 4 bases from J, the gap between germline ends came to 8 bases. The CDR3 is CASSFRFADTQYF. The CDR3 bases are TGTGCCAGCAGTTTCCGTTTCGCAGATACGCAGTATTTT.

This clonotype was counted many times. The chain couples TRBV6-2 or TRBV6-3 to TRBJ2-1; 9 positions agree with TRBD2. CDR3 size: 17 residues. The V gene end was trimmed by 1 base and the J gene end by 5 bases; junction bases not matched to a gene: 9. Looked up from germline, CDR1 is MNHEY and CDR2 is SVGEGT. CDR3 nucleotide sequence: TGTGCCAGCAGTTACTTTGATCGCGCTAGCGGGAACAATGAGCAGTTCTTC. Translation: CASSYFDRASGNNEQFF.

This clonotype was seen at least ten times. This sequence joins TRBV3-1 and TRBJ1-4; D is possibly TRBD1 (5 bases). Germline V gene sequence: CDR1 LGHDT, CDR2 YNNKEL (reference sequence). This CDR3 region has 15 residues. Trimming removed 8 bases at V and 8 bases at J, with 21 bases between. The chain's CDR3 is CASSRVQGYREKLFF. As DNA, the CDR3 is TGTGCCAGCTCCCGGGTGCAGGGCTATCGCGAAAAACTGTTTTTT.

This clonotype has at least ten counts. The chain links TRBV6-2 or TRBV6-3 to TRBJ2-1; 9 bases map to TRBD2. The CDR3 has 15 residues. Trimming cost V 8 bases and J 2 bases; bases outside gene matches: 7. Germline V gene lookup returns CDR1 MNHEY and CDR2 SVGEGT. The CDR3 is CASGLAGVPYNEQFF. DNA for the CDR3: TGTGCCAGCGGATTAGCGGGGGTACCCTACAATGAGCAGTTCTTC.

This clonotype came up many times. J is TRBJ2-5 and V is TRBV12-3 or TRBV12-4, with 7 bases lining up with TRBD1. J was trimmed by 2 bases and V by 7 bases; bases with no gene match: 4. The CDR3 runs to 13 residues. The CDR3 sequence: CASKDRAQETQYF. The DNA of the CDR3 is TGTGCCAGCAAAGACAGGGCACAAGAGACCCAGTACTTC.

This clonotype was detected many times. The V call is TRBV5-1, the J call TRBJ2-3; the D is unclear. CDR3 size: 14 residues. V was trimmed by 7 bases and J by 2 bases, leaving 14 bases between them. Looked up from germline, CDR1 is SGHRS and CDR2 is YFSETQ. Here the CDR3 DNA reads TGCGCCAGCGCCCAACCGGCCGACACAGATACGCAGTATTTT. It codes for CASAQPADTDTQYF.

This clonotype was observed many times. The chain uses TRBV24-1 and TRBJ1-1; D gene ambiguous. The CDR3 covers 13 residues. Deletions cut 3 bases from V and 2 bases from J, with 6 bases between. Germline CDR1 is KGHDR and CDR2 is SFDVKD. CDR3: CATSDRSNTEAFF. CDR3 bases: TGTGCCACCAGTGATCGCTCCAACACTGAAGCTTTCTTT.

This clonotype was seen ten or more times. The chain links TRBV10-3 to TRBJ2-3; 9 bases agree with TRBD1. Germline CDR1 reads ENHRY; CDR2 reads SYGVKD. Trimming cost V 5 bases and J 4 bases; bases outside gene matches: 7. The CDR3 totals 15 residues. The CDR3 spells CAISPRDREADTQYF. The CDR3 DNA reads TGTGCCATCAGTCCCAGGGACAGGGAAGCAGATACGCAGTATTTT.

The chain recombines TRBV30 with TRBJ1-6, with TRBD1 as a possible D gene (5 bases). Trimming cost V 3 bases and J 10 bases, with 16 bases left between them. The CDR3 spans 14 residues. The V gene's germline CDR1 is GTSNPN and CDR2 SVGIG (reference sequence). The CDR3 DNA reads as TGTGCCTGGAGCGTAGGGGTTGGCGGCTCACCCCTCCACTTT. This codes for CAWSVGVGGSPLHF.

This clonotype was seen many times. Since the CDR3 does not end with the conserved phenylalanine or tryptophan, this likely comes from a read error. The DNA is omitted, as the CDR3 cannot be located on it reliably, and the CDR3 follows TCRdb's listing. The rearrangement joins TRBV7-9 to TRBJ1-5. 8 amino acids form the CDR3, both terminal residues included. Germline CDR1 is SEHNR and CDR2 is FQNEAQ (reference sequence). CDR3 loop: CASSPNHQ.

This clonotype was counted many times. J is TRBJ2-5 and V is TRBV20-1; D uncertain. Germline lookup yields CDR1 DFQATT and CDR2 SNEGSKA (reference sequence). This CDR3 has 8 amino acids. CDR3 nucleotide sequence: TGCAGGCAAGAGACCCAGTACTTC. This translates into CRQETQYF.

This clonotype was counted ten times or more. The chain has TRBV7-9 and TRBJ2-3; 7 nucleotides match TRBD1. CDR1 SEHNR and CDR2 FQNEAQ come from the germline V gene (reference sequence). V dropped 3 bases and J dropped 0; count of bases not matched to a gene: 3. The CDR3 contains 15 residues. CDR3 region: CASSFGTASTDTQYF. In DNA form, the CDR3 reads TGTGCCAGCAGCTTTGGGACAGCTAGCACAGATACGCAGTATTTT.

In this sample, this clonotype turned up a few times. This chain connects TRBV20-1 to TRBJ1-1, with D perhaps TRBD1 (6 bases). The V gene lost 1 base and the J gene lost 1 base, with 13 bases spanning the gap. CDR1 is DFQATT and CDR2 is SNEGSKA in the germline V gene (reference sequence). The CDR3 has 15 residues. The CDR3 is CSARAPRGGNTEAFF. CDR3 sequence (DNA): TGCAGTGCTAGAGCCCCGAGGGGGGGGAACACTGAAGCTTTCTTT.

This clonotype occurred a few times. The V and J genes are TRBV7-6 and TRBJ2-4, with D possibly called TRBD1 or TRBD2 (5 bases each). This CDR3 contains 20 residues. CDR1 is SGHVS, CDR2 FNYEAQ, per germline. Trimming shortened V by 5 bases and J by 5 bases, and 31 bases separated the two germline ends. CDR3: CASSLDPSQAIQWDENIQYF. The CDR3 DNA follows: TGTGCCAGCAGCCTGGACCCAAGCCAGGCCATTCAGTGGGACGAAAACATTCAGTACTTC.

The CDR3: CASSYGQGGGYTF. Here the CDR3 DNA reads TGTGCCAGCAGCTACGGACAGGGGGGCGGCTACACCTTC. This chain links TRBV12-3 or TRBV12-4 with TRBJ1-2, with TRBD1 matching over 10 bases. Trimming took 6 bases from V and 8 from J; bases not matched to a gene: 6. The CDR3 length is 13 residues.

This clonotype was seen repeatedly, ten times or more. This chain uses TRBV20-1 with TRBJ2-5; no definite D call. Germline CDR1 and CDR2: DFQATT and SNEGSKA (reference sequence). Deletions cut 5 bases from V and 5 bases from J, with 3 bases between. The CDR3 runs to 9 residues. CDR3 bases: TGCAGTGCTCGGGAGACCCAGTACTTC. It is translated as CSARETQYF.

This clonotype has a count of ten or more. V usage is TRBV9 and J usage is TRBJ2-3, with D possibly being TRBD1 (6 bases). CDR1 and CDR2 (germline): SGDLS, YYNGEE. V was trimmed by 3 bases and J by 4 bases, leaving 15 bases between them. CDR3 length: 15 amino acids. Written as DNA, the CDR3 is TGTGCCAGCAGCGCATATCAGGGGTTTTCAGATACGCAGTATTTT. It specifies CASSAYQGFSDTQYF.